This TCR beta chain emerged from a study of a mutant IDH1 vaccine in newly diagnosed glioma. Study overall: Treated patients comprised approximately 60% males and about 38% females, mean age 40.4 years. Earlier therapy was either radiotherapy, temozolomide, or both, and most got both. Regarding the study as a whole: Top-clonotype changes in peripheral T cells seemed unrelated to pseudoprogression.

With regard to this clone: Its antigen is unidentified.

Time point given: baseline, week 1 (first vaccination visit). Treatment: pre-vaccination baseline after standard-of-care therapy. The astrocytomas were IDH1-mutant, ATRX-negative, and WHO grade 3 or 4. Assay: immunoSEQ multiplex PCR; the TCRdb copy retains only in-frame clones and omits some. The sample carries about 100,000 clones, around 80% recorded once. This sequence originates from a man aged 35 to 55 with glioma. The sample was PBMCs, taken from a glioma patient treated with radiotherapy, temozolomide or both.

DNA of the CDR3: TGTGCCAGTAGTACCGGACTAGTCGGTGGGACGCAGTATTTT. It yields the protein CASSTGLVGGTQYF. The V gene is TRBV19, the J gene TRBJ2-3, with 7 bases identical to TRBD2. The germline CDR1 and CDR2 sequences are LNHDA and SQIVND (reference sequence). Losses at the gene ends were 4 bases for V and 9 bases for J; bases not matched to a gene: 10. This CDR3 is built from 14 residues.